Below, one TCR beta chain is given with its context. Its antigen is still unknown. V was shortened by 0 bases and J by 3 bases, with 12 bases between the two germline ends. Germline V CDR1 and CDR2: ENHRY, SYGVKD. The CDR3 runs to 16 residues. Healthy bone marrow donors formed the donor group. This sample was included in a study of cytomegalovirus exposure and HLA in healthy donors. Study details: Among the 350 to 400 donors who were genotyped, 81% fell in the genetic ancestry cluster that is associated with self-reported Caucasian donors.

General study results and limits: Later analysis showed most CMV-associated TCR beta chains appearing HLA-restricted.

It was with 60 Vbeta and 13 Jbeta primers that the PCR ran. In the study's own analysis: It was a later analysis that counted some 80 million unique TCR beta chains, of which around 11 million were shared. Only in-frame clones appear in the TCRdb table, and some are missing; sequencing was by immunoSEQ multiplex PCR. The V and J calls and the clone size are those of that table, but D and trimming were determined from the DNA. In the table there are around 90,000 clones, 70% to 80% of which are singletons. The rearrangement links TRBV10-3 to TRBJ1-5; the D gene is possibly TRBD1 (5 bases). Material for sequencing was PBMCs. This TCR derives from a male donor in good health and CMV-seropositive. CDR3: CAISESRRGPNQPQHF. DNA of the CDR3: TGTGCCATCAGTGAGTCGAGGCGGGGACCCAATCAGCCCCAGCATTTT.